This record concerns one T cell receptor (beta chain) sequence. Original methodology: Scientists estimated how many nucleated cells there were by amplifying reference gene primers. Profiling relied on immunoSEQ multiplex PCR, and the TCRdb table lists in-frame clones only, not all of them. That table supplies the V and J calls and clone size; D and trimming were determined from the DNA. The table includes 100,000 to 110,000 clones, 80% detected once. The data stem from a study of blood T cell repertoires in COVID-19. Study summary: The United States, Italy and Spain supplied acute and convalescent COVID-19 samples. The cDNA or gDNA used as material had been derived from T cells, B-cell-depleted T cells, or PBMCs.

From germline, CDR1 is SGDLS and CDR2 YYNGEE. The CDR3 contains 15 residues. Trimming cost V 3 bases and J 0 bases; bases outside gene matches: 3. Material: peripheral blood. This TCR derives from a man aged 70-80 years with active or convalescent COVID-19. V gene TRBV9 combines with J gene TRBJ2-3, with 8 bases matching TRBD2. The CDR3 reads CASSGAGASTDTQYF. In DNA, the CDR3 is TGTGCCAGCAGCGGAGCGGGAGCTAGCACAGATACGCAGTATTTT.